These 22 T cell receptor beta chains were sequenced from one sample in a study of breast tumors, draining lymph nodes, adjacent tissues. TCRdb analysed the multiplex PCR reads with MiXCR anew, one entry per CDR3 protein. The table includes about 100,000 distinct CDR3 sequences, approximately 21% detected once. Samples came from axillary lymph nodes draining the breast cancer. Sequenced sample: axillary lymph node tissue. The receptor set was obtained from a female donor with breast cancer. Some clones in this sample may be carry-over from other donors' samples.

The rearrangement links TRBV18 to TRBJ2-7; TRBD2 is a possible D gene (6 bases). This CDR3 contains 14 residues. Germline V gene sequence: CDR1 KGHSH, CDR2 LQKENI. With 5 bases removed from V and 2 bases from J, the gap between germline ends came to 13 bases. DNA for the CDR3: TGTGCCAGCTCATTCCGGTCGGGAGCCTACGAGCAGTACTTC. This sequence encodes CASSFRSGAYEQYF.

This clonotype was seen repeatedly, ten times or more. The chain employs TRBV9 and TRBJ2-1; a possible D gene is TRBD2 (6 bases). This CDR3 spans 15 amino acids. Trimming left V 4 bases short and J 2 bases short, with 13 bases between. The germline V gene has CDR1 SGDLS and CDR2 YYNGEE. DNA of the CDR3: TGTGCCAGCAGCAGCTCGGGGGAAACCTACAATGAGCAGTTCTTC. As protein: CASSSSGETYNEQFF.

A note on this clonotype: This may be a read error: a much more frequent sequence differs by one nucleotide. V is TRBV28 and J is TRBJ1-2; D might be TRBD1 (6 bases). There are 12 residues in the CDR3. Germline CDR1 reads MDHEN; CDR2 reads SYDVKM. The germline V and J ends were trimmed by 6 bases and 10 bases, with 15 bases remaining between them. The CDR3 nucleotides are TGTGCCAGCAGACTGGGGGGCAGCTACTACACCTTC. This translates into CASRLGGSYYTF.

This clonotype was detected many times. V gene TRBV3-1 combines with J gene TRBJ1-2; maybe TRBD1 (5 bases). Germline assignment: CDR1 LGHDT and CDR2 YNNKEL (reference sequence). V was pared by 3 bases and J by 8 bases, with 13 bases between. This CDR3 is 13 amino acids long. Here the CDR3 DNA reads TGTGCCAGCAGCCAGGGACTTAACGAGGGCTACACCTTC. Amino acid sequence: CASSQGLNEGYTF.

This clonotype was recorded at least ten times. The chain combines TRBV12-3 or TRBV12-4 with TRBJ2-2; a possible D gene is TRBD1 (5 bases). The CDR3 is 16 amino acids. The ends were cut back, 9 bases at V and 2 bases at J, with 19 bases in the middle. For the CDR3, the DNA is TGTGCCAGTACGGCACGACAGACCCAAAACACCGGGGAGCTGTTTTTT. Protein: CASTARQTQNTGELFF.

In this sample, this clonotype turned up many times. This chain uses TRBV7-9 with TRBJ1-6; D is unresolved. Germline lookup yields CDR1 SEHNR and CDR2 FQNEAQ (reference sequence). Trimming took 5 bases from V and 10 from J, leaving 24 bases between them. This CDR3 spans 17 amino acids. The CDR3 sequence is CASSTVGSGRGKSPLHF. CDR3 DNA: TGTGCCAGCAGCACAGTGGGGTCGGGCAGAGGGAAATCACCCCTCCACTTT.

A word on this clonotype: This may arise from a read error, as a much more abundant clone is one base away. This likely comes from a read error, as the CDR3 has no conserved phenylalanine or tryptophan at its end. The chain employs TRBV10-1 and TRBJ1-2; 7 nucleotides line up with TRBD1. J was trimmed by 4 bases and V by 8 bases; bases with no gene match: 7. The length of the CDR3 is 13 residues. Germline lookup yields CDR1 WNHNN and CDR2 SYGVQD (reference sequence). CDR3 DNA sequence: TGCGCCAGCTCCACAGGGGCGGGCTATGGCTACACCCTC. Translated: CASSTGAGYGYTL.

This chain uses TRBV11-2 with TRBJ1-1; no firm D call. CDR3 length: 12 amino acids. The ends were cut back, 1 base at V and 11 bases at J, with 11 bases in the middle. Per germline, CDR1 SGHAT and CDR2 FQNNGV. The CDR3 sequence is CASSLVGSLAFF. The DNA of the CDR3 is TGTGCCAGCAGCTTAGTTGGTTCTTTGGCTTTCTTT.

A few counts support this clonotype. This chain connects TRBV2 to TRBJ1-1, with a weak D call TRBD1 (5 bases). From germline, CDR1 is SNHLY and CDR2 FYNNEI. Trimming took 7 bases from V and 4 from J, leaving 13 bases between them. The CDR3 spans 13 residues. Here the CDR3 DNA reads TGTGCCAGCAACCCCCGGGGGGTCACTGAAGCTTTCTTT. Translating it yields CASNPRGVTEAFF.

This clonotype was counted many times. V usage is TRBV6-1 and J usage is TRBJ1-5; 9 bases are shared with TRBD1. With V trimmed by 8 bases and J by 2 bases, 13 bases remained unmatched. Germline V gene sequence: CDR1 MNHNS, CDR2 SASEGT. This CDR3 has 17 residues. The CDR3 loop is CASLAGTGTVGNQPQHF. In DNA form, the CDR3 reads TGTGCCAGCCTAGCCGGGACAGGGACTGTTGGCAATCAGCCCCAGCATTTT.

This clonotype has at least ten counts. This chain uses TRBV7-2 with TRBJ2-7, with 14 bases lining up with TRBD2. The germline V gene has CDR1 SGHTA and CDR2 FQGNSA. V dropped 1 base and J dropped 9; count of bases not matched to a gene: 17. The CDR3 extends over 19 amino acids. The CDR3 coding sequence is TGTGCCAGCAGCTTAGTCCTCGTTCCGGGACTAGCGGGGGAAGGGAGGCAGTACTTC. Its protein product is CASSLVLVPGLAGEGRQYF.

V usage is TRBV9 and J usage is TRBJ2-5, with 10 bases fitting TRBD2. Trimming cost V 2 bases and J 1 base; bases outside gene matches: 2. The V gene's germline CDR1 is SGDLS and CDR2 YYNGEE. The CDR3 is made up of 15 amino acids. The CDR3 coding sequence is TGTGCCAGCAGCGTCCTAGCGGGGGCCCAAGAGACCCAGTACTTC. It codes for CASSVLAGAQETQYF.

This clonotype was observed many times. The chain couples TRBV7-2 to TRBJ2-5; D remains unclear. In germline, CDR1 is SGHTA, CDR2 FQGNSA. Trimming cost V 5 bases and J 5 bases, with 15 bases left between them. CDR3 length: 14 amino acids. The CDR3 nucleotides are TGTGCCAGCAGCCCTCGATCCCCGACCGAGACCCAGTACTTC. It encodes CASSPRSPTETQYF.

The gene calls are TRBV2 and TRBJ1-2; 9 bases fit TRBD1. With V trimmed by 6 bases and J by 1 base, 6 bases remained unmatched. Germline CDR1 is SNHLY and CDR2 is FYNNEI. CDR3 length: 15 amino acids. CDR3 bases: TGTGCCAGCAGGACGGACAGGGGCCTTAACTATGGCTACACCTTC. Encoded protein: CASRTDRGLNYGYTF. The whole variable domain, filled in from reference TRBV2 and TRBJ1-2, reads EPEVTQTPSHQVTQMGQEVILRCVPISNHLYFYWYRQILGQKVEFLVSFYNNEISEKSEIFDDQFSVERPDGSNFTLKIRSTKLEDSAMYFCASRTDRGLNYGYTFGSGTRLTVV.

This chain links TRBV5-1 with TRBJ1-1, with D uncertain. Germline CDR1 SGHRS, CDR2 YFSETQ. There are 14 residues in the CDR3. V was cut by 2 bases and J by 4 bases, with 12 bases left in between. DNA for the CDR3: TGCGCCAGCAGCTTCACACTCATTTCCACTGAAGCTTTCTTT. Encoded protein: CASSFTLISTEAFF.

The CDR3 region is CASSPTGQRAEAFF. CDR3 nucleotides: TGTGCCAGCAGTCCAACGGGACAGCGGGCTGAAGCTTTCTTT. This chain connects TRBV7-9 to TRBJ1-1, with 7 bases matching TRBD1. Losses at the gene ends were 6 bases for V and 6 bases for J; bases not matched to a gene: 10. Germline V gives CDR1 SEHNR, CDR2 FQNEAQ (reference sequence). This CDR3 is 14 amino acids long.

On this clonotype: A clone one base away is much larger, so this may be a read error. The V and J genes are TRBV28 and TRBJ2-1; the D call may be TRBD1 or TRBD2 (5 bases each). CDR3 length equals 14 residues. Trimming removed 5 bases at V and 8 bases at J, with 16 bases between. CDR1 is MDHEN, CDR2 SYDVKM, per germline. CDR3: CASSANVRGDEQFF. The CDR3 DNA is TGTGCCAGCAGTGCGAACGTGAGGGGTGATGAGCAGTTCTTC.

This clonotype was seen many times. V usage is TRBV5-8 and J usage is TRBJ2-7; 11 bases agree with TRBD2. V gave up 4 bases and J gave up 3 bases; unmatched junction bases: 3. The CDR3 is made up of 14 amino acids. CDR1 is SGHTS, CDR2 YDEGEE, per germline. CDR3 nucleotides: TGTGCCAGCAGCCCCGGGACTAGCGGCTACGAGCAGTACTTC. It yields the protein CASSPGTSGYEQYF.

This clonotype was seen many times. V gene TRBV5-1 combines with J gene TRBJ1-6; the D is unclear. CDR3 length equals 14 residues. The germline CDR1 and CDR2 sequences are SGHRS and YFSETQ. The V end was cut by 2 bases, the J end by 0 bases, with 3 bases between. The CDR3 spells CASSFGSYNSPLHF. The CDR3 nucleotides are TGCGCCAGCAGCTTCGGCTCCTATAATTCACCCCTCCACTTT.

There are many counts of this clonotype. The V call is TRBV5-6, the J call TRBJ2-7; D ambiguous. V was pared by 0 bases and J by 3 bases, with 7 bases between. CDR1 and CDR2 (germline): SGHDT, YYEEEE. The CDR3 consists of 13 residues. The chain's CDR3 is CASSLVGHYEQYF. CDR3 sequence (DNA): TGTGCCAGCAGCTTGGTCGGGCACTACGAGCAGTACTTC.

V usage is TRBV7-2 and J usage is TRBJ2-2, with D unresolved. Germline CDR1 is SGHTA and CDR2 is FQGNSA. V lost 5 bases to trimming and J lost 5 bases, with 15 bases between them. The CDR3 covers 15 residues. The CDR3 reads CASSNVNRETGELFF. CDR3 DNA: TGTGCCAGCAGCAACGTTAATCGAGAAACCGGGGAGCTGTTTTTT.

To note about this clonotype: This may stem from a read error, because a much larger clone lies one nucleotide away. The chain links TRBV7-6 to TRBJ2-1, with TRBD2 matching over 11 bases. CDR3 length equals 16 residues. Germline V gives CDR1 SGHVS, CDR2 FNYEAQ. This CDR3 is CAGSLVALAGANEQFF. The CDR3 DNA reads TGTGCCGGCAGCTTAGTGGCACTAGCGGGAGCCAATGAGCAGTTCTTC.